This entry lists 15 T cell receptor beta chains sequenced from one sample in a study of blood T cell repertoires in COVID-19 (dated by TCRdb to 2020 to 2021). Libraries came from the immunoSEQ multiplex PCR assay. Here the immuneACCESS table is served through TCRdb, limited to in-frame sequences with V and J called. Missing clones are a known gap in these copies; in checked studies unresolved V genes cover under half, and the rest lacks a known reason. The sample records about 210,000 clones, around 89% of which are singletons. Jointly, the top ten make up approximately 1.7% of the sample. Specimen: peripheral blood. All receptors derive from a man between 65 and 85 years old with acute or convalescent COVID-19.

This clone was recorded a few times. The gene calls are TRBV18 and TRBJ2-1; 8 positions match TRBD2. The length of the CDR3 is 16 residues. J was trimmed by 7 bases and V by 6 bases; bases with no gene match: 14. CDR1 and CDR2 from the germline V gene are KGHSH and LQKENI. DNA for the CDR3: TGTGCCAGCTCCCCGTTAATATTTAGCGGGAAAAATGAGCAGTTCTTC. Its protein product is CASSPLIFSGKNEQFF.

The V gene is TRBV29-1, the J gene TRBJ2-3; maybe TRBD2 (6 bases). This CDR3 comprises 12 residues. CDR1 and CDR2 from the germline V gene are SQVTM and ANQGSEA. V shed 1 base and J shed 8 bases, with 10 bases lying between them. The CDR3: CSVEVRGGTQYF. DNA for the CDR3: TGCAGCGTTGAAGTGAGGGGAGGTACGCAGTATTTT.

The V call is TRBV28, the J call TRBJ1-2; TRBD1 matches at 8 bases. With 6 bases clipped from V and 7 bases from J, the junction kept 7 bases outside the gene matches. This CDR3 comprises 13 residues. Looked up from germline, CDR1 is MDHEN and CDR2 is SYDVKM. This CDR3 reads CASSLGQAIGYTF. Written as DNA, the CDR3 is TGTGCCAGCAGCCTGGGACAGGCCATTGGCTACACCTTC.

The chain employs TRBV28 and TRBJ2-7, with TRBD2 matching over 7 bases. Germline V CDR1 and CDR2: MDHEN, SYDVKM. CDR3 length: 14 residues. J lost 2 bases, V lost 8 bases, and 9 bases had no gene match. CDR3 residues: CASGEGVATYEQYF. The CDR3 DNA sequence: TGTGCCAGCGGGGAGGGCGTCGCAACCTACGAGCAGTACTTC.

The V gene is TRBV19, the J gene TRBJ2-1, with 7 bases identical to TRBD2. Germline V gives CDR1 LNHDA, CDR2 SQIVND (reference sequence). After removal of 5 bases from V and 6 bases from J, the junction contained 22 bases not matched to a gene. The CDR3 has 19 amino acids. CDR3 in DNA: TGTGCCAGTAGTGTTCTGAGGGCCCTTAGCGGGCCCTCCACCAATGAGCAGTTCTTC. This gives the protein CASSVLRALSGPSTNEQFF.

V is TRBV18 and J is TRBJ2-1, with D possibly being TRBD1 (5 bases). Looked up from germline, CDR1 is KGHSH and CDR2 is LQKENI. V gave up 2 bases and J gave up 4 bases, with 18 bases separating them. The CDR3 is 17 amino acids. CDR3 loop: CASSPFHRDSSYNEQFF. CDR3 bases: TGTGCCAGCTCACCATTTCACCGAGACAGCTCTTACAATGAGCAGTTCTTC.

The genes are TRBV7-8 and TRBJ2-7; 9 positions match TRBD2. This CDR3 spans 15 amino acids. Germline V gives CDR1 SGHVS, CDR2 FQNEAQ. With 1 base clipped from V and 4 bases from J, the junction kept 5 bases outside the gene matches. CDR3 region: CASSLEAGGSYEQYF. The CDR3 DNA follows: TGTGCCAGCAGCTTAGAAGCGGGAGGTTCTTACGAGCAGTACTTC.

The chain is built from TRBV3-1 (or the pseudogene TRBV3-2) and TRBJ2-1, with 10 bases matching TRBD2. This CDR3 is built from 15 residues. The germline V gene has CDR1 LGHDT and CDR2 YNNKEL (reference sequence). With 3 bases clipped from V and 3 bases from J, the junction kept 2 bases outside the gene matches. CDR3 protein: CASSHSGRIYNEQFF. CDR3 DNA: TGTGCCAGCAGCCATAGCGGGAGGATCTACAATGAGCAGTTCTTC.

This chain joins TRBV10-3 and TRBJ1-1; TRBD1 agrees at 8 bases. Germline V gene lookup returns CDR1 ENHRY and CDR2 SYGVKD. V lost 10 bases and J lost 3; bases outside the gene matches: 16. This CDR3 is 16 amino acids long. The CDR3 region has the DNA TGTGCCAGCCTACGGACTTTCGGGACAGGCCACACTGAAGCTTTCTTT. Translated, it gives CASLRTFGTGHTEAFF.

V and J are TRBV7-3 and TRBJ2-1, with a possible D match to TRBD1 (5 bases). There are 15 residues in the CDR3. Germline CDR1 is SGHTA and CDR2 is FQGTGA. V shed 5 bases and J shed 6 bases, with 17 bases lying between them. For the CDR3, the DNA is TGTGCCAGCAGCCTCTCAAGGGCAGGGATCAATGAGCAGTTCTTC. This codes for CASSLSRAGINEQFF. The whole variable domain, remainder taken from reference TRBV7-3 and TRBJ2-1, is GAGVSQTPSNKVTEKGKYVELRCDPISGHTALYWYRQSLGQGPEFLIYFQGTGAADDSGLPNDRFFAVRPEGSVSTLKIQRTERGDSAVYLCASSLSRAGINEQFFGPGTRLTVL.

V and J are TRBV7-9 and TRBJ1-1; D call uncertain. The CDR3 has 15 residues. Trimming left V 0 bases short and J 2 bases short, with 10 bases between. In germline, CDR1 is SEHNR, CDR2 FQNEAQ (reference sequence). The CDR3 coding sequence is TGTGCCAGCAGCTTAGCTCCGGGTTTAAACACTGAAGCTTTCTTT. It is translated as CASSLAPGLNTEAFF.

The CDR3 sequence: CASSPADREKLFF. CDR3 bases: TGTGCCAGCTCACCAGCGGATCGGGAAAAACTGTTTTTT. The rearrangement joins TRBV18 to TRBJ1-4; D remains ambiguous. CDR1 is KGHSH, CDR2 LQKENI, per germline. CDR3 size: 13 residues. V lost 2 bases, J lost 8 bases, and 9 bases lay in between.

The gene calls are TRBV11-2 and TRBJ2-5; D gene ambiguous. The germline V gene has CDR1 SGHAT and CDR2 FQNNGV. The CDR3 runs to 14 residues. V dropped 2 bases and J dropped 5 bases, with 12 bases sitting between them. CDR3 coding DNA: TGTGCCAGCAGCTTAACGGCAGCGAGGGAGACCCAGTACTTC. Translating it yields CASSLTAARETQYF.

The chain is built from TRBV29-1 and TRBJ1-2; TRBD1 agrees at 7 bases. The CDR3 loop spans 13 amino acids. J was trimmed by 6 bases and V by 7 bases; bases with no gene match: 11. CDR1 SQVTM and CDR2 ANQGSEA come from the germline V gene. The CDR3 DNA reads as TGCAGCGCCTCGACAGGGCCCCTAAATGGCTACACCTTC. The encoded protein is CSASTGPLNGYTF.

The V and J genes are TRBV5-8 and TRBJ2-7; 9 nucleotides agree with TRBD1. The CDR3 totals 15 residues. V lost 4 bases to trimming and J lost 4 bases; unmatched junction nucleotides: 9. Germline assignment: CDR1 SGHTS and CDR2 YDEGEE. The CDR3 spells CASSTRDRDFYEQYF. The CDR3, as DNA: TGTGCCAGCAGCACCCGGGACAGGGACTTTTACGAGCAGTACTTC.